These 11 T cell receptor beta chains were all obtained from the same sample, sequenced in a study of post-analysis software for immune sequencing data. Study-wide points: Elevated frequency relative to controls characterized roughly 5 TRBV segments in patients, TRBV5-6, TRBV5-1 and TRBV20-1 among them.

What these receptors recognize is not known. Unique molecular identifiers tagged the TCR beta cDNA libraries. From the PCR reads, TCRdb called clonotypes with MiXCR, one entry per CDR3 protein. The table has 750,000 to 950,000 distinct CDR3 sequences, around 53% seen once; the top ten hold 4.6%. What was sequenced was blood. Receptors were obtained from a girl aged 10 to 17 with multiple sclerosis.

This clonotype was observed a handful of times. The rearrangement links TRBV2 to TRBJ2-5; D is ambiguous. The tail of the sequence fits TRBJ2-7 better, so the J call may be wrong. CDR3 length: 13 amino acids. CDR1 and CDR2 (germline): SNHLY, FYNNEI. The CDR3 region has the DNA TGTGCCAGCAGCGAGTTACCTCCGGGCGAGCAGTACTTC. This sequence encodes CASSELPPGEQYF.

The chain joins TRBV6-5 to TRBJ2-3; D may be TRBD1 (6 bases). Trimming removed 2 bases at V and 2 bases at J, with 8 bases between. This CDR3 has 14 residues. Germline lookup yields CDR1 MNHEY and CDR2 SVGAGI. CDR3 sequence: CASSYGTITDTQYF. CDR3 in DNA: TGTGCCAGCAGTTACGGGACAATCACAGATACGCAGTATTTT.

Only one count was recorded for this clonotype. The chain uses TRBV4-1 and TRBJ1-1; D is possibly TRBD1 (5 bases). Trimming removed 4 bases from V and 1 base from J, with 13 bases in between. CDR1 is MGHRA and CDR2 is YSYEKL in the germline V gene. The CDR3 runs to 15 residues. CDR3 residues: CASSPPGQPNTEAFF. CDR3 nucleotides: TGCGCCAGCAGCCCTCCGGGGCAGCCGAACACTGAAGCTTTCTTT.

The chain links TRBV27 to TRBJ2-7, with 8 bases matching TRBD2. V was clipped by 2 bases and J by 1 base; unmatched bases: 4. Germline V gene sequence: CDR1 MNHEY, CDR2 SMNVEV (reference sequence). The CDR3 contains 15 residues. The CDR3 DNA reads TGTGCCAGCAGTTTAATTGGCGGGGGGTCCTACGAGCAGTACTTC. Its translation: CASSLIGGGSYEQYF.

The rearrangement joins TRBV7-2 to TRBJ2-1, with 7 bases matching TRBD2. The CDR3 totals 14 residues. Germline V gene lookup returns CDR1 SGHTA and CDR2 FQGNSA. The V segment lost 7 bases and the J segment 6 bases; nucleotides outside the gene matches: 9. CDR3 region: CASTSGAPRNEQFF. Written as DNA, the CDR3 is TGTGCCAGCACGAGCGGGGCCCCTCGCAATGAGCAGTTCTTC. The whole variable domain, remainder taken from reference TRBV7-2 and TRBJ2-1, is GAGVSQSPSNKVTEKGKDVELRCDPISGHTALYWYRQSLGQGLEFLIYFQGNSAPDKSGLPSDRFSAERTGGSVSTLTIQRTQQEDSAVYLCASTSGAPRNEQFFGPGTRLTVL.

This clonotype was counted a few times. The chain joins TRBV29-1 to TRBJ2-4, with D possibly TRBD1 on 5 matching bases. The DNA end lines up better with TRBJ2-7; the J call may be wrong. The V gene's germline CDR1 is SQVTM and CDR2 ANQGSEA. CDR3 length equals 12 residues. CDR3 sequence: CSVDAGFHEQYF. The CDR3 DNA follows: TGCAGCGTTGATGCAGGGTTCCACGAGCAGTACTTC.

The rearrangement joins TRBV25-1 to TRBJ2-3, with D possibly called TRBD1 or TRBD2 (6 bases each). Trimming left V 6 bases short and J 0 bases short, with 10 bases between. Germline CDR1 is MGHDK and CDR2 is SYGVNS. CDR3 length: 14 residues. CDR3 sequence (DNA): TGTGCCAGCAGAGGGGGGATTAGCACAGATACGCAGTATTTT. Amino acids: CASRGGISTDTQYF.

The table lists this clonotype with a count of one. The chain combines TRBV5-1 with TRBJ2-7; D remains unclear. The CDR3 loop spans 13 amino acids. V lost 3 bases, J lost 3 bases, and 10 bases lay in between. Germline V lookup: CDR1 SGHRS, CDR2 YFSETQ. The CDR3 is CASSYGGCYEQYF. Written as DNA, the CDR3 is TGCGCCAGCAGCTACGGCGGATGCTACGAGCAGTACTTC.

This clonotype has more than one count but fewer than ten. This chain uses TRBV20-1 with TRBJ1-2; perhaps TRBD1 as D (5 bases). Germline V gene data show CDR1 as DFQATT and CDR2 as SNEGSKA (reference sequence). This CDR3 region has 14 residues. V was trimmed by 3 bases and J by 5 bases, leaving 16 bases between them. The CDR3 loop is CSASTQQVPYGYTF. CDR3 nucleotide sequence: TGCAGTGCTAGCACCCAACAGGTCCCTTATGGCTACACCTTC.

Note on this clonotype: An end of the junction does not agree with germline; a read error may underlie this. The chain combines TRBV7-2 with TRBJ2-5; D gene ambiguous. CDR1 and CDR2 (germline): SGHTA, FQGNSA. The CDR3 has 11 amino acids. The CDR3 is CDSSPARTQYF. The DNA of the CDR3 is TGTGACAGCAGCCCGGCTAGGACCCAGTACTTC. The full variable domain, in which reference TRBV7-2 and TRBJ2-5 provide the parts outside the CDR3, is GAGVSQSPSNKVTEKGKDVELRCDPISGHTALYWYRQSLGQGLEFLIYFQGNSAPDKSGLPSDRFSAERTGGSVSTLTIQRTQQEDSAVYLCDSSPARTQYFGPGTRLLVL.

In nucleotides, the CDR3 is TGTGCCAGCAGCTTGGGGGGCCAGCAAGAGACCCAGTACTTC. It encodes CASSLGGQQETQYF. The rearrangement links TRBV5-5 to TRBJ2-5; a weak D match, TRBD1 (5 bases). CDR3 size: 14 residues. Germline V gene sequence: CDR1 SGHKS, CDR2 YYEKEE (reference sequence). V lost 0 bases, J lost 2 bases, and 8 bases lay in between.